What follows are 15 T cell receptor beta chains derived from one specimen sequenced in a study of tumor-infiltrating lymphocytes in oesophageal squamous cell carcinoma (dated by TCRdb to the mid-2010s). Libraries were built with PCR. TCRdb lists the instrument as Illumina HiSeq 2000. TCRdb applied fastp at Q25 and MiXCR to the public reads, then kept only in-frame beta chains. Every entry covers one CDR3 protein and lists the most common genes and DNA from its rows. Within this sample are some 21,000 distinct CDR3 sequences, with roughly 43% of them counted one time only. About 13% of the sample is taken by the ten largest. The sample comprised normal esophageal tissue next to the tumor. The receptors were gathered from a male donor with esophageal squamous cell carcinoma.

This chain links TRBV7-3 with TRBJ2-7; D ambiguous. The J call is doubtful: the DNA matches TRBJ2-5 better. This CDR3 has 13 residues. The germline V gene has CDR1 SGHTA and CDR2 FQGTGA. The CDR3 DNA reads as TGTGCCAGCAGCTTAATACAGCAAGAGACCCAGTACTTC. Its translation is CASSLIQQETQYF.

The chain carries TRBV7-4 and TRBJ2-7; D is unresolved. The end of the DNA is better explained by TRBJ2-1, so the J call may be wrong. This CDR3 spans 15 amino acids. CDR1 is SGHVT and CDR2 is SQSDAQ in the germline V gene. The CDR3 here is CASSSPARSYNEQFF. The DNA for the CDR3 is TGTGCCAGCAGCTCCCCCGCGCGGAGCTACAATGAGCAGTTCTTC.

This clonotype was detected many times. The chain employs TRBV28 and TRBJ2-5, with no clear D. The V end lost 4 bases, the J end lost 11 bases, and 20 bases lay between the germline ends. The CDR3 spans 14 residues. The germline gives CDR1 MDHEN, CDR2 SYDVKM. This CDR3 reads CASSSLPTNNEQYF. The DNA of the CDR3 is TGTGCCAGCAGTTCACTACCAACTAACAATGAGCAGTACTTC.

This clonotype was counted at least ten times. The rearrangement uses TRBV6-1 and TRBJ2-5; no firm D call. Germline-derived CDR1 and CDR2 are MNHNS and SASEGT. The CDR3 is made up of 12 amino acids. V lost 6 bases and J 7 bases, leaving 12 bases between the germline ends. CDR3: CASSRLDGTQYF. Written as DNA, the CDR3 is TGTGCCAGCAGCCGCCTCGACGGGACCCAGTACTTC.

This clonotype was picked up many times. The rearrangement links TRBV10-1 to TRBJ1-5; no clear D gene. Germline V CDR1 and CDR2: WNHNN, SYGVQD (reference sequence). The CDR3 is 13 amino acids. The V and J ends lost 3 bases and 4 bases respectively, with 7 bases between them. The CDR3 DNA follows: TGCGCCAGCAGTGACCGGGGAAATCAGCCCCAGCATTTT. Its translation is CASSDRGNQPQHF.

The CDR3 nucleotides are TGTGCCACCAGCAGCCCCCCCTCGGTCGGCAGGGGATCCTACGAGCAGTACTTC. Translating gives CATSSPPSVGRGSYEQYF. This chain links TRBV15 with TRBJ2-7, with D tentatively TRBD1 (6 bases). The CDR3 has 18 amino acids. Looked up from germline, CDR1 is LNHNV and CDR2 is YYDKDF (reference sequence). Trimming removed 3 bases from V and 1 base from J, with 22 bases in between.

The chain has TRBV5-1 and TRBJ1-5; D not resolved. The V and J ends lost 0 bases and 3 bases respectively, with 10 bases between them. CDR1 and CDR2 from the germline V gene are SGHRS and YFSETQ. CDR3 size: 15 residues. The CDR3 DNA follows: TGCGCCAGCAGCTTGGGGCAGAGCCACAATCAGCCCCAGCATTTT. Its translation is CASSLGQSHNQPQHF.

The CDR3 bases are TGTGCCAGCAGACCGACAGGGAGGGCAGATACGCAGTATTTT. Protein: CASRPTGRADTQYF. The V gene is TRBV12-3 or TRBV12-4, the J gene TRBJ2-3; D could derive from TRBD1 or TRBD2 (7 bases each). Deletions cut 6 bases from V and 4 bases from J, with 14 bases between. The CDR3 spans 14 residues.

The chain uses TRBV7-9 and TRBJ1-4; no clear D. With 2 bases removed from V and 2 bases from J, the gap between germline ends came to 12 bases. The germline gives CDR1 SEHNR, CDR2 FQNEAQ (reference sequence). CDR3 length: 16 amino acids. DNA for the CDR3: TGTGCCAGCAGCTTACCGGGAATTCTTACTAATGAAAAACTGTTTTTT. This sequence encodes CASSLPGILTNEKLFF.

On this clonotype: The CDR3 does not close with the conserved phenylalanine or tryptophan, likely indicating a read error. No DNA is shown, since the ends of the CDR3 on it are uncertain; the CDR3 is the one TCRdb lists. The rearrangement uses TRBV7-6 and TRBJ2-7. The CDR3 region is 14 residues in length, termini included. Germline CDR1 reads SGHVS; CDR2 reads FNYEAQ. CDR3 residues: CASSLAFDEQFFGS.

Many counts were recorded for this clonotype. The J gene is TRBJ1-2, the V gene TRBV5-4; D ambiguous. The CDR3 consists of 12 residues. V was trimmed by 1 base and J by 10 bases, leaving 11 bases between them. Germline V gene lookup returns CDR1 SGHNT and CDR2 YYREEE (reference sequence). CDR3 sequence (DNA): TGTGCCAGCAGCTTGCAAACAGCTTACTACACCTTC. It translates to CASSLQTAYYTF.

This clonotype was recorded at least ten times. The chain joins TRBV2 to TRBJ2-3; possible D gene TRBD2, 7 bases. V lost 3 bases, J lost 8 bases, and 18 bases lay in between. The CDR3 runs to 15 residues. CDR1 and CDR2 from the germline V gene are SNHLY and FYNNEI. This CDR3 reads CASSDRGAPAGTQYF. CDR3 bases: TGTGCCAGCAGTGACCGGGGGGCTCCGGCGGGTACGCAGTATTTT.

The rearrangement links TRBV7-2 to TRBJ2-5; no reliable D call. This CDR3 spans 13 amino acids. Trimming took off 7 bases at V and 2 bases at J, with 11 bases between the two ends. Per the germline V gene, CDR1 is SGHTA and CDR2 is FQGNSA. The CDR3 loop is CASTSYLQETQYF. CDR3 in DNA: TGTGCCAGCACCTCTTACCTACAAGAGACCCAGTACTTC.

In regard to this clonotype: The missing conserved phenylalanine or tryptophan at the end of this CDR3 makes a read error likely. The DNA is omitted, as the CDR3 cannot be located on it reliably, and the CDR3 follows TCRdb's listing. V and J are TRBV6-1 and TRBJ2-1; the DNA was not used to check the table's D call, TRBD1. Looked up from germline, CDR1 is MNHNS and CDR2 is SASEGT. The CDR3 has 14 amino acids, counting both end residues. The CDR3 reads CASRDRLWGYTFGS.

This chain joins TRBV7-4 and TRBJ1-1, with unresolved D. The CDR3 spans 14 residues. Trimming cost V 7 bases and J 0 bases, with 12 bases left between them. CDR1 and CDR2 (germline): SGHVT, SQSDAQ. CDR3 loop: CASKKEGLNTEAFF. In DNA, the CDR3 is TGTGCCAGCAAAAAGGAAGGATTGAACACTGAAGCTTTCTTT.